The 26 T cell receptor beta chains below all came from one sample that was sequenced in a study of radiotherapy plus CTLA-4 blockade in lung cancer. The data were produced by immunoSEQ multiplex PCR, yet TCRdb's version contains in-frame clones alone and is incomplete. The table lists 43,000 or so clones, 55% to 80% of them singletons. The sample here was peripheral blood, taken from a patient treated with radiotherapy plus ipilimumab. Receptors were obtained from a human donor with non-small cell lung cancer who had a complete response to radiotherapy plus ipilimumab.

The V and J genes are TRBV18 and TRBJ1-1; 9 bases fit TRBD1. Losses at the gene ends were 3 bases for V and 2 bases for J; bases not matched to a gene: 10. Per the germline V gene, CDR1 is KGHSH and CDR2 is LQKENI. The length of the CDR3 is 17 residues. CDR3 sequence: CASSPVQQGALNTEAFF. CDR3 nucleotide sequence: TGTGCCAGCTCACCGGTGCAACAGGGGGCCTTAAACACTGAAGCTTTCTTT.

V is TRBV19 and J is TRBJ1-6; 8 bases line up with TRBD1. Germline trimming cut 2 bases from V and 10 bases from J; bases unmatched to any gene: 4. CDR3 length equals 14 residues. Germline V gives CDR1 LNHDA, CDR2 SQIVND (reference sequence). The CDR3 region is CASSIQGARSPLHF. CDR3 in DNA: TGTGCCAGTAGTATACAGGGGGCCAGATCACCCCTCCACTTT. Complete variable domain (other parts from reference TRBV19 and TRBJ1-6): DGGITQSPKYLFRKEGQNVTLSCEQNLNHDAMYWYRQDPGQGLRLIYYSQIVNDFQKGDIAEGYSVSREKKESFPLTVTSAQKNPTAFYLCASSIQGARSPLHFGNGTRLTVT.

This clone was seen a few times. The chain has TRBV27 and TRBJ1-4; TRBD1 matches 10 bases. Germline V gene data show CDR1 as MNHEY and CDR2 as SMNVEV (reference sequence). The J segment lost 8 bases and the V segment lost 5 bases, leaving 8 bases of the junction unmatched. CDR3 length equals 15 residues. The CDR3 loop is CASSPTGTGDEKLFF. CDR3 nucleotides: TGTGCCAGCAGTCCGACGGGGACAGGGGACGAAAAACTGTTTTTT. The full variable domain, in which reference TRBV27 and TRBJ1-4 provide the parts outside the CDR3, is EAQVTQNPRYLITVTGKKLTVTCSQNMNHEYMSWYRQDPGLGLRQIYYSMNVEVTDKGDVPEGYKVSRKEKRNFPLILESPSPNQTSLYFCASSPTGTGDEKLFFGSGTQLSVL.

Within the sample, this clone is medium-sized. In DNA, the CDR3 is TGTGCCAGCAGCTTCCCTGCGGGGGGGTTTGGCTACGAGCAGTACTTC. Its translation: CASSFPAGGFGYEQYF. V and J are TRBV7-9 and TRBJ2-7; 9 positions match TRBD2. The CDR3 extends over 16 amino acids. V gave up 3 bases and J gave up 3 bases; unmatched junction bases: 9. CDR1 is SEHNR and CDR2 is FQNEAQ in the germline V gene (reference sequence).

The J gene is TRBJ1-1, the V gene TRBV10-1; 11 positions match TRBD1. The CDR3 loop spans 17 amino acids. Losses at the gene ends were 5 bases for V and 0 bases for J; bases not matched to a gene: 8. CDR1 is WNHNN and CDR2 is SYGVQD in the germline V gene (reference sequence). CDR3: CASSPDRGPSMNTEAFF. In nucleotides, the CDR3 is TGCGCCAGCAGTCCGGACAGGGGGCCCTCAATGAACACTGAAGCTTTCTTT.

The V and J genes are TRBV4-3 and TRBJ2-1; 13 nucleotides agree with TRBD2. This CDR3 spans 17 amino acids. Germline V lookup: CDR1 LGHNA, CDR2 YSLEER. J gave up 5 bases and V 1 base, and 5 bases lay outside the gene matches. CDR3 DNA sequence: TGCGCCAGCAGCCAAGTAGGACTAGCGGGGGCCCACAATGAGCAGTTCTTC. Protein sequence: CASSQVGLAGAHNEQFF.

This clone was counted a single time. The V call is TRBV4-3, the J call TRBJ1-5; D uncertain. The CDR3 contains 18 residues. CDR1 and CDR2 from the germline V gene are LGHNA and YSLEER. The V gene lost 3 bases and the J gene lost 10 bases, with 28 bases spanning the gap. In DNA form, the CDR3 reads TGCGCCAGCAGCCAGAGCGAGTTGGTCGTTCGGCTCTTGAGTCCCCAGCATTTT. It codes for CASSQSELVVRLLSPQHF.

Turning to this clone: The junction shows a germline mismatch at one end, possibly a read error. The identical CDR3 is also encoded by other nucleotide sequences in the sample. V is TRBV2 and J is TRBJ1-6; maybe TRBD1 (5 bases). Per the germline V gene, CDR1 is SNHLY and CDR2 is FYNNEI. The CDR3 length is 16 residues. The CDR3 is CASRTGSSSYNSPLHF. Written as DNA, the CDR3 is TGTGCCAGCCGAACAGGTTCCAGCTCCTATAATTCCCCCCTCCACTTT.

The rearrangement joins TRBV4-1 to TRBJ2-7, with TRBD2 matching over 15 bases. CDR1 and CDR2 (germline): MGHRA, YSYEKL. The CDR3 runs 19 residues. V lost 4 bases, J lost 5 bases, and 15 bases stayed unmatched. The CDR3, as DNA: TGCGCCAGCAGCCCAAGAGCAGGACTAGCGGGAGGGCCGTCCCACGAGCAGTACTTC. It is translated as CASSPRAGLAGGPSHEQYF.

The genes are TRBV9 and TRBJ2-5; D possibly corresponds to TRBD1 (5 bases). TRBJ2-7 matches the DNA end more closely, so the J call is doubtful. The germline V gene encodes CDR1 SGDLS and CDR2 YYNGEE. This CDR3 contains 12 residues. The CDR3 protein is CASSVGQGEQYF. CDR3 bases: TGTGCCAGCAGCGTGGGGCAGGGCGAGCAGTACTTC.

The chain combines TRBV6-1 with TRBJ2-1; D gene unclear. CDR1 MNHNS and CDR2 SASEGT come from the germline V gene. The V end was cut by 8 bases, the J end by 0 bases, with 11 bases between. The CDR3 loop spans 14 amino acids. CDR3: CASSLALSYNEQFF. CDR3 nucleotides: TGTGCCAGCTCCCTTGCGCTCTCCTACAATGAGCAGTTCTTC.

This chain uses TRBV7-2 with TRBJ2-7, with D maybe TRBD1 (5 bases). CDR3 length: 16 amino acids. Trimming cost V 5 bases and J 0 bases, with 17 bases left between them. The germline gives CDR1 SGHTA, CDR2 FQGNSA. The CDR3 loop reads CASSVRGETVSYEQYF. The CDR3 DNA follows: TGTGCCAGCAGCGTAAGAGGTGAGACAGTCTCCTACGAGCAGTACTTC.

The CDR3 sequence is CASSSISLAYEQYF. The CDR3 DNA follows: TGTGCCAGCAGTTCCATATCCCTAGCTTACGAGCAGTACTTC. V usage is TRBV28 and J usage is TRBJ2-7; D is possibly TRBD2 (5 bases). CDR1 and CDR2 (germline): MDHEN, SYDVKM. V dropped 4 bases and J dropped 4 bases, with 14 bases sitting between them. This CDR3 spans 14 amino acids.

This clone has a handful of counts. The gene calls are TRBV5-1 and TRBJ2-1, with 10 bases that match TRBD1. The germline V gene encodes CDR1 SGHRS and CDR2 YFSETQ. The CDR3 consists of 13 residues. With 3 bases clipped from V and 11 bases from J, the junction kept 5 bases outside the gene matches. CDR3: CASSSMTGGQQFF. The CDR3 DNA reads TGCGCCAGCAGCTCGATGACAGGGGGCCAGCAGTTCTTC. Looking up the rest from reference TRBV5-1 and TRBJ2-1 gives the full variable domain: KAGVTQTPRYLIKTRGQQVTLSCSPISGHRSVSWYQQTPGQGLQFLFEYFSETQRNKGNFPGRFSGRQFSNSRSEMNVSTLELGDSALYLCASSSMTGGQQFFGPGTRLTVL.

The sample holds a few counts of this clone. This chain links TRBV28 with TRBJ2-7; 7 bases map to TRBD2. Germline-derived CDR1 and CDR2 are MDHEN and SYDVKM. The CDR3 is made up of 13 amino acids. The junction had 7 bases not matched to a gene; V was cut back by 7 bases and J by 4 bases. CDR3 DNA sequence: TGTGCCAGCAACCCGGGGAGGGTATACGAGCAGTACTTC. This gives the protein CASNPGRVYEQYF.

The V gene is TRBV4-1, the J gene TRBJ2-2, with 9 bases aligning to TRBD2. The CDR3 consists of 17 residues. Trimming cost V 1 base and J 5 bases; bases outside gene matches: 8. Germline CDR1 is MGHRA and CDR2 is YSYEKL. The CDR3 loop reads CASSQGSSSGITGELFF. In DNA form, the CDR3 reads TGCGCCAGCAGCCAAGGATCCTCTAGCGGGATTACCGGGGAGCTGTTTTTT.

The table lists this clone with a few counts. The genes are TRBV19 and TRBJ2-7; 10 nucleotides align to TRBD1. The CDR3 contains 16 residues. Germline V gene sequence: CDR1 LNHDA, CDR2 SQIVND (reference sequence). The V segment lost 5 bases and the J segment 2 bases; nucleotides outside the gene matches: 9. The CDR3 reads CASSVNFGTGAYEQYF. The CDR3 DNA is TGTGCCAGTAGTGTTAACTTCGGGACAGGGGCCTACGAGCAGTACTTC.

The chain employs TRBV6-5 and TRBJ1-4; 9 bases line up with TRBD1. V trimming: 2 bases; J trimming: 5 bases; junction bases outside the gene matches: 3. Germline CDR1 MNHEY, CDR2 SVGAGI. This CDR3 is 15 amino acids long. The CDR3 region is CASSYGGQGNEKLFF. The CDR3 nucleotides are TGTGCCAGCAGTTACGGGGGACAGGGAAATGAAAAACTGTTTTTT.

This clone appeared a few times. This chain connects TRBV5-1 to TRBJ2-1; 10 bases line up with TRBD2. The ends lost 2 bases at V and 9 bases at J; junction bases unmatched: 8. The CDR3 length is 15 residues. Per germline, CDR1 SGHRS and CDR2 YFSETQ. The CDR3 protein is CASSFGLAESSEQFF. In DNA, the CDR3 is TGCGCCAGCAGCTTTGGACTAGCGGAGAGCAGTGAGCAGTTCTTC.

The V call is TRBV18, the J call TRBJ2-7; the D gene is possibly TRBD2 (6 bases). The V gene lost 5 bases and the J gene lost 1 base, with 12 bases spanning the gap. Germline CDR1 reads KGHSH; CDR2 reads LQKENI. The CDR3 is 14 amino acids. The CDR3 nucleotides read TGTGCCAGCTCAGGGGACTCAGTTTCCTACGAGCAGTACTTC. It encodes CASSGDSVSYEQYF. The variable domain in full, completed from reference TRBV18 and TRBJ2-7, reads NAGVMQNPRHLVRRRGQEARLRCSPMKGHSHVYWYRQLPEEGLKFMVYLQKENIIDESGMPKERFSAEFPKEGPSILRIQQVVRGDSAAYFCASSGDSVSYEQYFGPGTRLTVT.

To note about this clone: Other DNA sequences in this sample translate to the same CDR3. The chain joins TRBV7-2 to TRBJ2-7, with a tentative D call TRBD1 (6 bases). CDR1 and CDR2 from the germline V gene are SGHTA and FQGNSA. The CDR3 contains 13 residues. V shed 1 base and J shed 4 bases, with 8 bases lying between them. The CDR3 loop is CASSLEDRYEQYF. In DNA form, the CDR3 reads TGTGCCAGCAGCTTAGAGGACAGATACGAGCAGTACTTC.

The V and J genes are TRBV27 and TRBJ2-1, with 9 bases matching TRBD2. Germline V gene lookup returns CDR1 MNHEY and CDR2 SMNVEV (reference sequence). V trimming: 3 bases; J trimming: 1 base; junction bases outside the gene matches: 4. The CDR3 extends over 16 amino acids. The CDR3 is CASSFLAGRSYNEQFF. The CDR3 DNA is TGTGCCAGCAGTTTTCTAGCGGGAAGGTCCTACAATGAGCAGTTCTTC.

V usage is TRBV30 and J usage is TRBJ1-5; D unclear. V lost 1 base, J lost 6 bases, and 10 bases lay in between. Germline V gene lookup returns CDR1 GTSNPN and CDR2 SVGIG (reference sequence). The CDR3 totals 13 residues. The CDR3 DNA follows: TGTGCCTGGAGTGGGGGAGGATCTCAGCCCCAGCATTTT. Amino acids: CAWSGGGSQPQHF.

The genes are TRBV5-1 and TRBJ2-5; 7 bases align to TRBD2. The CDR3 is 14 amino acids. The germline V gene has CDR1 SGHRS and CDR2 YFSETQ. V shed 0 bases and J 4 bases; nucleotides not matched to a gene: 3. The CDR3 loop is CASSLAWEGETQYF. In nucleotides, the CDR3 is TGCGCCAGCAGCTTGGCGTGGGAGGGAGAGACCCAGTACTTC.

The chain couples TRBV19 to TRBJ1-2; weak D call: TRBD1 (5 bases). Trimming removed 1 base at V and 4 bases at J, with 13 bases between. Per germline, CDR1 LNHDA and CDR2 SQIVND (reference sequence). The CDR3 spans 15 residues. The CDR3 spells CASSIALLGVYGYTF. In nucleotides, the CDR3 is TGTGCCAGTAGTATAGCCCTCCTAGGGGTCTATGGCTACACCTTC.

This clone appeared once. J is TRBJ2-7 and V is TRBV9, with 9 bases aligning to TRBD1. This CDR3 has 15 amino acids. V lost 4 bases and J lost 1; bases outside the gene matches: 6. Germline V gene data show CDR1 as SGDLS and CDR2 as YYNGEE. The CDR3 DNA is TGTGCCAGCAGCCCGGCCGGGACAGGGTCCTACGAGCAGTACTTC. Protein sequence: CASSPAGTGSYEQYF.